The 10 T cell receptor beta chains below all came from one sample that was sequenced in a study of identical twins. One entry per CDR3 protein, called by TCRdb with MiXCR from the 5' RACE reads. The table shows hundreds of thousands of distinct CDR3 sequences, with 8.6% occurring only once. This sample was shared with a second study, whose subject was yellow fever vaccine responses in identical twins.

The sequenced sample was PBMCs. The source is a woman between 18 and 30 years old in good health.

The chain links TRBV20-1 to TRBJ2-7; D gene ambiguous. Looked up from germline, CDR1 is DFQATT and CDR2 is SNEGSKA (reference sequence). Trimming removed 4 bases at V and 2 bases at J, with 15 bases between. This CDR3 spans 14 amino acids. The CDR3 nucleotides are TGCAGTGCTACGATCCGGCTAGGAGCCTACGAGCAGTACTTC. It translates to CSATIRLGAYEQYF.

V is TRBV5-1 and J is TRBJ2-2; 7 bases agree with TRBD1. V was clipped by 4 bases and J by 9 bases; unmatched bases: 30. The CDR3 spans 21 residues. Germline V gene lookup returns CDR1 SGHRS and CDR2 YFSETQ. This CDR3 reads CASSPKTTGTTLSPWNWELFF. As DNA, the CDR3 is TGCGCCAGCAGCCCAAAAACGACAGGGACCACCTTGAGTCCCTGGAACTGGGAGCTGTTTTTT.

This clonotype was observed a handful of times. The chain's CDR3 is CASSPPSGASSYEQYF. CDR3 DNA sequence: TGTGCCAGCAGCCCCCCTAGCGGGGCAAGCTCCTACGAGCAGTACTTC. The rearrangement uses TRBV7-2 and TRBJ2-7; 9 bases are shared with TRBD2. V lost 5 bases to trimming and J lost 0 bases; unmatched junction nucleotides: 8. Germline CDR1 reads SGHTA; CDR2 reads FQGNSA. This CDR3 is built from 16 residues. Full variable domain (missing parts from reference TRBV7-2 and TRBJ2-7): GAGVSQSPSNKVTEKGKDVELRCDPISGHTALYWYRQSLGQGLEFLIYFQGNSAPDKSGLPSDRFSAERTGGSVSTLTIQRTQQEDSAVYLCASSPPSGASSYEQYFGPGTRLTVT.

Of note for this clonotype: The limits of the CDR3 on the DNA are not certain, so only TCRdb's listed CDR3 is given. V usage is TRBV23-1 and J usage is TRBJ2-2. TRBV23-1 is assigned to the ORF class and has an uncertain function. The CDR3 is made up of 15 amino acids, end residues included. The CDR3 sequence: CASSHHVKHRGAVFF.

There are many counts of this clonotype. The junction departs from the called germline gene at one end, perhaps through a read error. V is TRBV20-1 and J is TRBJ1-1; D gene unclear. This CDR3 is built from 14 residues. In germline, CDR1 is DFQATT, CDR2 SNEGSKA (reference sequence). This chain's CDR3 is CSARVVVRNAEAFF. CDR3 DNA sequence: TGCAGTGCTAGAGTGGTAGTCAGGAACGCTGAAGCTTTCTTT.

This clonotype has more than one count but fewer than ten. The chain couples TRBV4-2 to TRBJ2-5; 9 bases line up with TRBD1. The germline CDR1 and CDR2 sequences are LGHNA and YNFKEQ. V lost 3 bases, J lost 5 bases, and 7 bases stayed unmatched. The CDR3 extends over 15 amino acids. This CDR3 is CASSQTGTGSETQYF. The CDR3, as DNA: TGTGCCAGCAGCCAGACCGGGACAGGGTCCGAGACCCAGTACTTC.

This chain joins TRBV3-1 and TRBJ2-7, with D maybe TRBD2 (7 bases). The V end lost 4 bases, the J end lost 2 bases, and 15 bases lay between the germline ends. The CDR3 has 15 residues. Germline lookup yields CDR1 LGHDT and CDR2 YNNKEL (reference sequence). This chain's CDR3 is CASSPGWEGAYEQYF. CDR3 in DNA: TGTGCCAGCAGCCCAGGTTGGGAGGGGGCCTACGAGCAGTACTTC.

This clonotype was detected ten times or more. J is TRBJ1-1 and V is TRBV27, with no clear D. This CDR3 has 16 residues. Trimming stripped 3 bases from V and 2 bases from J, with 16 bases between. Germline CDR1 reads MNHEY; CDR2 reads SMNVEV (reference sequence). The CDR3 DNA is TGTGCCAGCAGTTTGACCGGACCCCATGGCAACACTGAAGCTTTCTTT. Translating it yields CASSLTGPHGNTEAFF.

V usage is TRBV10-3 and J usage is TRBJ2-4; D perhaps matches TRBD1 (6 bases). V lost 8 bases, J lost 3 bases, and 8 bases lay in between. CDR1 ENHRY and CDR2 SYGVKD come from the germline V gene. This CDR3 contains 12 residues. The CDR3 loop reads CAIGQNKNIQYF. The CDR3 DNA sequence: TGTGCCATCGGACAGAACAAAAACATTCAGTACTTC.

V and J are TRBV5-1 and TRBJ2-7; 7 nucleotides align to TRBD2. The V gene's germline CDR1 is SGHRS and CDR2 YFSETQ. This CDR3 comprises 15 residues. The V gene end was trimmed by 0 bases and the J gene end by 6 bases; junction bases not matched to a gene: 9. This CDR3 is CASSLDRAGNIEQYF. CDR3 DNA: TGCGCCAGCAGCTTGGACCGAGCGGGGAATATCGAGCAGTACTTC.